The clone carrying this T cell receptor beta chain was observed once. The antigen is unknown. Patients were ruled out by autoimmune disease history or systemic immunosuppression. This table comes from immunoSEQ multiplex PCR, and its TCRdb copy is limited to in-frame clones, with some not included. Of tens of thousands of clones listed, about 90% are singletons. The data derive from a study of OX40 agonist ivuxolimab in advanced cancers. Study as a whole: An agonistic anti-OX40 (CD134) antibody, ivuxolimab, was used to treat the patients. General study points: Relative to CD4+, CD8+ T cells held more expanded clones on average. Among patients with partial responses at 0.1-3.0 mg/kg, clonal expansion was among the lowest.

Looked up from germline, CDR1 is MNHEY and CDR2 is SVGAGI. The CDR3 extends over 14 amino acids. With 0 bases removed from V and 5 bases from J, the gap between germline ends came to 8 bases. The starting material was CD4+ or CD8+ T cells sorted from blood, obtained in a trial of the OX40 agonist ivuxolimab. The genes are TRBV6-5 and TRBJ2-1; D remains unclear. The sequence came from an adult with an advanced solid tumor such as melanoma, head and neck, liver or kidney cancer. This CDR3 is CASSYSEINNEQFF. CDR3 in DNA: TGTGCCAGCAGTTACTCGGAAATCAACAATGAGCAGTTCTTC.